This TCR beta chain derives from a study of blood T cell repertoires in COVID-19. Study-level information: Both acute and convalescent COVID-19 samples were obtained from the United States, Italy and Spain. PBMCs, B-cell-depleted T cells, or T cells were the source of the cDNA or gDNA that made up the material.

The CDR3 loop spans 13 amino acids. Germline V gene data show CDR1 as KGHSH and CDR2 as LQKENI. V trimming: 5 bases; J trimming: 6 bases; junction bases outside the gene matches: 4. Original methodology: Amplification of reference gene primers provided the estimated nucleated cell counts. Sequenced by immunoSEQ multiplex PCR; TCRdb stores in-frame clones only, minus some. For V, J and clone size, that table is used; D and trimming come from the DNA. The top ten clones hold approximately 5.2% of a sample with under 250,000 clones, 82% of them seen once. One Seattle source followed patients from active infection through their disease course.

The V call is TRBV18, the J call TRBJ2-1; TRBD2 matches 7 bases. The TCR sequence derives from a woman in her sixties or seventies with COVID-19, enrolled during active disease. Sequenced sample: peripheral blood. DNA for the CDR3: TGTGCCAGCTCATCCCTAGCGGTCAATGAGCAGTTCTTC. This sequence encodes CASSSLAVNEQFF. Full variable domain (rest looked up from reference TRBV18 and TRBJ2-1): NAGVMQNPRHLVRRRGQEARLRCSPMKGHSHVYWYRQLPEEGLKFMVYLQKENIIDESGMPKERFSAEFPKEGPSILRIQQVVRGDSAAYFCASSSLAVNEQFFGPGTRLTVL.